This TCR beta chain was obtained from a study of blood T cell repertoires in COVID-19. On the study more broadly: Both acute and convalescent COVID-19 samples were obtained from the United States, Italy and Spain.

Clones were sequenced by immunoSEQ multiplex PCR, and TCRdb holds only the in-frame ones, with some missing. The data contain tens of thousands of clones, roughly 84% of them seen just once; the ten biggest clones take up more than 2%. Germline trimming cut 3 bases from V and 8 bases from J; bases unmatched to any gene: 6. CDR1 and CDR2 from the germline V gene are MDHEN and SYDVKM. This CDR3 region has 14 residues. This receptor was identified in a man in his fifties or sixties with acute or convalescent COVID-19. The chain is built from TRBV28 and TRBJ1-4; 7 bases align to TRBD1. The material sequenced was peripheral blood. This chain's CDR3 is CASSLSTGYEKLFF. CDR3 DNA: TGTGCCAGCAGTTTGTCGACAGGGTACGAAAAACTGTTTTTT.